The 30 T cell receptor beta chains reported below all come from one sample, sequenced in a study of T-cell memory formation after mild COVID-19. Each CDR3 protein is one row after TCRdb ran MiXCR on the 5' RACE reads. There are some 120,000 distinct CDR3 sequences in the sample; about a sixth occur only once, and about 15% lies in the top ten. The sample comprised PBMCs or a T cell subset sorted from them (not recorded which). Receptors originate from an adult woman who had mild COVID-19 (a few samples of this study predate the infection). Cell type and time point are not known.

This clonotype has more than one count but fewer than ten. V usage is TRBV6-5 and J usage is TRBJ2-6, with D unresolved. The CDR3 spans 15 residues. Germline CDR1 MNHEY, CDR2 SVGAGI. V was pared by 7 bases and J by 0 bases, with 10 bases between. For the CDR3, the DNA is TGTGCCAGCATAGGGCGCCGCTCTGGGGCCAACGTCCTGACTTTC. Translating gives CASIGRRSGANVLTF.

CDR3 residues: CASSQVMREGAPDTQYF. CDR3 nucleotide sequence: TGTGCCAGCAGCCAAGTTATGCGGGAGGGAGCCCCAGATACGCAGTATTTT. The chain employs TRBV4-2 and TRBJ2-3; 9 bases line up with TRBD2. There are 17 residues in the CDR3. Germline V gives CDR1 LGHNA, CDR2 YNFKEQ. V lost 1 base, J lost 4 bases, and 9 bases stayed unmatched.

The J gene is TRBJ2-2, the V gene TRBV7-3; tentative D call: TRBD2 (7 bases). This CDR3 comprises 15 residues. Germline V gene sequence: CDR1 SGHTA, CDR2 FQGTGA. Trimming cost V 5 bases and J 0 bases, with 10 bases left between them. CDR3 residues: CASSPGGPNTGELFF. The CDR3 DNA follows: TGTGCCAGCAGCCCGGGGGGCCCGAACACCGGGGAGCTGTTTTTT.

This clonotype was counted many times. The chain is built from TRBV12-3 or TRBV12-4 and TRBJ2-7, with a possible D match to TRBD2 (7 bases). The CDR3 extends over 15 amino acids. Deletions cut 5 bases from V and 2 bases from J, with 16 bases between. The CDR3 reads CASSLGGGAAYEQYF. CDR3 sequence (DNA): TGTGCCAGCAGTCTGGGGGGGGGCGCGGCCTACGAGCAGTACTTC.

The chain combines TRBV2 with TRBJ2-7, with TRBD1 matching over 9 bases. Germline V gene data show CDR1 as SNHLY and CDR2 as FYNNEI. The CDR3 spans 15 residues. With 6 bases clipped from V and 3 bases from J, the junction kept 9 bases outside the gene matches. This CDR3 reads CASSPWDREGYEQYF. As DNA, the CDR3 is TGTGCCAGCAGCCCCTGGGACAGGGAAGGCTACGAGCAGTACTTC.

V and J are TRBV5-1 and TRBJ2-7, with 7 bases fitting TRBD1. The CDR3 sequence is 13 residues long. J gave up 4 bases and V 0 bases, and 1 base lay outside the gene matches. Germline CDR1 and CDR2: SGHRS and YFSETQ. The chain's CDR3 is CASSLEQGYEQYF. The CDR3 coding sequence is TGCGCCAGCAGCTTGGAACAGGGGTACGAGCAGTACTTC.

This clonotype was counted a few times. This rearrangement joins TRBV25-1 to TRBJ2-7, with D possibly being TRBD2 (5 bases). There are 23 residues in the CDR3. V lost 1 base to trimming and J lost 3 bases, with 37 bases between them. CDR1 and CDR2 (germline): MGHDK, SYGVNS. The chain's CDR3 is CASSESNTRQEVYRGVDNYEQYF. Here the CDR3 DNA reads TGTGCCAGCAGTGAATCCAATACCCGCCAGGAGGTTTATCGGGGAGTGGATAACTACGAGCAGTACTTC.

V and J are TRBV6-5 and TRBJ1-2, with D tentatively TRBD1 (5 bases). This CDR3 comprises 12 residues. CDR1 and CDR2 from the germline V gene are MNHEY and SVGAGI. Trimming removed 7 bases from V and 8 bases from J, with 14 bases in between. The CDR3 sequence is CASMRGDRGYTF. The CDR3 nucleotides read TGTGCCAGCATGAGGGGTGATCGAGGCTACACCTTC.

This clonotype was seen only a few times. The chain recombines TRBV13 with TRBJ2-7; the D is unclear. Germline lookup yields CDR1 PRHDT and CDR2 FYEKMQ (reference sequence). This CDR3 region has 14 residues. V dropped 3 bases and J dropped 5 bases, with 14 bases sitting between them. The CDR3 here is CASSFSRSPHEQYF. DNA of the CDR3: TGTGCCAGCAGCTTTAGTCGCTCACCCCACGAGCAGTACTTC.

The rearrangement uses TRBV7-8 and TRBJ2-3; 14 bases line up with TRBD2. The J segment lost 3 bases and the V segment lost 2 bases, leaving 4 bases of the junction unmatched. CDR1 SGHVS and CDR2 FQNEAQ come from the germline V gene. There are 17 residues in the CDR3. The CDR3 DNA is TGTGCCAGCAGCTTATCCGGGACTAGCGGGAGTACAGATACGCAGTATTTT. Its protein product is CASSLSGTSGSTDTQYF.

This clonotype showed up just a few times. The rearrangement joins TRBV7-9 to TRBJ1-4, with D perhaps matching TRBD1 (6 bases). V was pared by 0 bases and J by 8 bases, with 16 bases between. The V gene's germline CDR1 is SEHNR and CDR2 FQNEAQ (reference sequence). This CDR3 region has 16 residues. Here the CDR3 reads CASSLAQDRWNEKLFF. CDR3 DNA sequence: TGTGCCAGCAGCTTAGCGCAGGACAGATGGAACGAAAAACTGTTTTTT.

J is TRBJ2-5 and V is TRBV20-1, with D perhaps being TRBD1 or TRBD2 (5 bases each). V dropped 3 bases and J dropped 0 bases, with 11 bases sitting between them. Germline CDR1 and CDR2: DFQATT and SNEGSKA (reference sequence). CDR3 length: 14 residues. As DNA, the CDR3 is TGCAGTGCTAGTAGTGGGGGACACCAAGAGACCCAGTACTTC. Residues: CSASSGGHQETQYF.

This chain joins TRBV30 and TRBJ1-1, with a possible D match to TRBD1 (5 bases). The CDR3 sequence is 13 residues long. With 5 bases removed from V and 0 bases from J, the gap between germline ends came to 10 bases. The germline gives CDR1 GTSNPN, CDR2 SVGIG (reference sequence). CDR3 coding DNA: TGTGCCTGGGGCTCGGGGGTGAACACTGAAGCTTTCTTT. Its protein is CAWGSGVNTEAFF.

This clonotype was counted a few times. The chain has TRBV9 and TRBJ2-2; D unresolved. The CDR3 spans 12 residues. Germline V gives CDR1 SGDLS, CDR2 YYNGEE. The ends were cut back, 6 bases at V and 1 base at J, with 4 bases in the middle. CDR3 in amino acids: CASNGNTGELFF. CDR3 sequence (DNA): TGTGCCAGCAATGGGAACACCGGGGAGCTGTTTTTT.

This clonotype has more than one count but fewer than ten. CDR3 nucleotide sequence: TGTGCCAGCAGTTCCCTCTTAGCGGGAAGCTACAATGAGCAGTTCTTC. Translation gives CASSSLLAGSYNEQFF. The V gene is TRBV12-3 or TRBV12-4, the J gene TRBJ2-1, with TRBD2 matching over 8 bases. Trimming cost V 4 bases and J 3 bases; bases outside gene matches: 8. CDR3 length: 16 residues.

V and J are TRBV2 and TRBJ2-3, with 9 positions matching TRBD2. The CDR3 loop spans 15 amino acids. V trimming: 8 bases; J trimming: 4 bases; junction bases outside the gene matches: 10. Germline CDR1 reads SNHLY; CDR2 reads FYNNEI. The CDR3 bases are TGTGCCAGCTTGACCGGGACTAGCTTCGCAGATACGCAGTATTTT. The encoded protein is CASLTGTSFADTQYF. Together with reference TRBV2 and TRBJ2-3, the CDR3 gives the full variable domain: EPEVTQTPSHQVTQMGQEVILRCVPISNHLYFYWYRQILGQKVEFLVSFYNNEISEKSEIFDDQFSVERPDGSNFTLKIRSTKLEDSAMYFCASLTGTSFADTQYFGPGTRLTVL.

Many counts were recorded for this clonotype. The rearrangement uses TRBV29-1 and TRBJ2-7; D is uncertain. CDR1 and CDR2 from the germline V gene are SQVTM and ANQGSEA. V shed 4 bases and J shed 5 bases, with 12 bases lying between them. This CDR3 spans 12 amino acids. CDR3 coding DNA: TGCAGCGTTGTCGCCAGGATTCACGAGCAGTACTTC. Residues: CSVVARIHEQYF.

This CDR3 reads CASSLSPLGELFF. The CDR3 DNA reads TGCGCCAGCAGCTTGTCACCCTTAGGGGAGCTGTTTTTT. The gene calls are TRBV5-1 and TRBJ2-2; no clear D. Germline V gene data show CDR1 as SGHRS and CDR2 as YFSETQ. The V gene lost 1 base and the J gene lost 8 bases, with 9 bases spanning the gap. The CDR3 is 13 residues long. Filled out from reference TRBV5-1 and TRBJ2-2, the complete variable domain reads KAGVTQTPRYLIKTRGQQVTLSCSPISGHRSVSWYQQTPGQGLQFLFEYFSETQRNKGNFPGRFSGRQFSNSRSEMNVSTLELGDSALYLCASSLSPLGELFFGEGSRLTVL.

The chain recombines TRBV5-6 with TRBJ1-1; 10 bases map to TRBD1. J gave up 2 bases and V 1 base, and 5 bases lay outside the gene matches. This CDR3 has 16 amino acids. Germline CDR1 and CDR2: SGHDT and YYEEEE. The DNA for the CDR3 is TGTGCCAGCAGCTTGCCCGGGACAGGGGCCAACACTGAAGCTTTCTTT. Its protein is CASSLPGTGANTEAFF.

This clonotype was counted between two and nine times. V usage is TRBV24-1 and J usage is TRBJ2-1, with D possibly TRBD2 on 6 matching bases. CDR1 KGHDR and CDR2 SFDVKD come from the germline V gene. The CDR3 is 13 amino acids. Trimming left V 8 bases short and J 10 bases short, with 17 bases between. Here the CDR3 reads CATNAGGLREQFF. CDR3 coding DNA: TGTGCCACCAACGCCGGGGGTCTAAGGGAGCAGTTCTTC.

The chain employs TRBV7-8 and TRBJ1-1, with D possibly TRBD1 on 5 matching bases. The CDR3 length is 15 residues. The germline V and J ends were trimmed by 4 bases and 1 base, with 13 bases remaining between them. Germline-derived CDR1 and CDR2 are SGHVS and FQNEAQ. The CDR3 DNA sequence: TGTGCCAGCAGCTCCAGTGGGGGAGGGAACACTGAAGCTTTCTTT. Amino acid sequence: CASSSSGGGNTEAFF.

This clonotype was counted between two and nine times. The chain recombines TRBV4-3 with TRBJ2-3; 9 nucleotides align to TRBD1. The germline CDR1 and CDR2 sequences are LGHNA and YSLEER. V was pared by 0 bases and J by 4 bases, with 5 bases of the junction left unmatched. This CDR3 spans 16 amino acids. In DNA, the CDR3 is TGCGCCAGCAGCCAAGATCCCCGGGACAGGGCAGATACGCAGTATTTT. Protein: CASSQDPRDRADTQYF.

The gene calls are TRBV7-9 and TRBJ1-4, with D possibly matching TRBD1 (6 bases). Trimming stripped 5 bases from V and 0 bases from J, with 16 bases between. The CDR3 is made up of 17 amino acids. The germline V gene encodes CDR1 SEHNR and CDR2 FQNEAQ (reference sequence). The CDR3 nucleotides read TGTGCCAGCAGCCTCACCAGGGGCGGAGCAACTAATGAAAAACTGTTTTTT. It codes for CASSLTRGGATNEKLFF.

This clonotype was recorded a few times. This chain links TRBV14 with TRBJ1-2; D not certain. The ends were cut back, 1 base at V and 9 bases at J, with 0 bases in the middle. From germline, CDR1 is SGHDN and CDR2 FVKESK. The CDR3 runs 9 residues. CDR3 DNA sequence: TGTGCCAGCAGCCAAGGCTACACCTTC. This encodes CASSQGYTF.

The chain combines TRBV7-8 with TRBJ2-1; the match to TRBD2 covers 11 bases. Trimming at V came to 5 bases and at J to 2 bases, leaving 5 bases not matched to a gene. CDR1 and CDR2 (germline): SGHVS, FQNEAQ. This CDR3 is built from 16 residues. CDR3 residues: CASSGGTSGPYNEQFF. CDR3 nucleotides: TGTGCCAGCAGCGGGGGGACTAGCGGACCCTACAATGAGCAGTTCTTC.

V gene TRBV12-3 or TRBV12-4 combines with J gene TRBJ2-2, with TRBD1 as a possible D gene (5 bases). Between the trimmed V and J ends, which lost 8 bases and 2 bases, there was a span of 12 bases. This CDR3 spans 14 amino acids. CDR3 bases: TGTGCCAGCCGGAGACAGTCTAACACCGGGGAGCTGTTTTTT. It yields the protein CASRRQSNTGELFF.

This clonotype was recorded a few times. The chain combines TRBV5-5 with TRBJ1-4, with D hard to call. This CDR3 region has 16 residues. Trimming left V 0 bases short and J 3 bases short, with 12 bases between. In germline, CDR1 is SGHKS, CDR2 YYEKEE (reference sequence). The CDR3 bases are TGTGCCAGCAGCTTGGCTCTCACAGACTCTAATGAAAAACTGTTTTTT. This codes for CASSLALTDSNEKLFF. Drawing the rest from reference TRBV5-5 and TRBJ1-4, the complete variable domain is DAGVTQSPTHLIKTRGQQVTLRCSPISGHKSVSWYQQVLGQGPQFIFQYYEKEERGRGNFPDRFSARQFPNYSSELNVNALLLGDSALYLCASSLALTDSNEKLFFGSGTQLSVL.

This clonotype was recorded at least ten times. The chain employs TRBV18 and TRBJ2-7, with 8 bases fitting TRBD1. CDR3 size: 16 residues. V shed 3 bases, J shed 2 bases, and the junction held 9 bases outside the gene matches. Germline CDR1 reads KGHSH; CDR2 reads LQKENI. CDR3 in DNA: TGTGCCAGCTCACCGGGTTCTCAGACAGGGGCCTACGAGCAGTACTTC. Its translation: CASSPGSQTGAYEQYF.

This clonotype was seen a few times. This chain connects TRBV2 to TRBJ1-1; D remains unclear. V shed 3 bases and J shed 11 bases, with 10 bases lying between them. There are 11 residues in the CDR3. Germline V CDR1 and CDR2: SNHLY, FYNNEI. CDR3 region: CASSESQHAFF. DNA of the CDR3: TGTGCCAGCAGTGAGTCGCAACACGCTTTCTTT.

The chain is built from TRBV5-4 and TRBJ2-7, with a tentative D call TRBD1 (5 bases). Between the trimmed V and J ends, which lost 4 bases and 2 bases, there was a span of 13 bases. The V gene's germline CDR1 is SGHNT and CDR2 YYREEE (reference sequence). There are 14 residues in the CDR3. As DNA, the CDR3 is TGTGCCAGCAGCATCAGGGCTTTCCCCTACGAGCAGTACTTC. This sequence encodes CASSIRAFPYEQYF.